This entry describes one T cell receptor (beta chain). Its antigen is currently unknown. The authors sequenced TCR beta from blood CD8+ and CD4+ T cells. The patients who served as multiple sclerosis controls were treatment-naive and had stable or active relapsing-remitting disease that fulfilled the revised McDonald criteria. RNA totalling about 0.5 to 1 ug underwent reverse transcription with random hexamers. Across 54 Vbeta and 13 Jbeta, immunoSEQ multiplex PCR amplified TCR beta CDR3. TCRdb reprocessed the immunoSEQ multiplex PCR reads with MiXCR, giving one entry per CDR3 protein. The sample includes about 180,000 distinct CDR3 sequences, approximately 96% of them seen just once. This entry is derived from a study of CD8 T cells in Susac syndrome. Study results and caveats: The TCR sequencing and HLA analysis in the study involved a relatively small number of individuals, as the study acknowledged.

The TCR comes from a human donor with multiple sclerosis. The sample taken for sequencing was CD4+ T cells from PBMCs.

CDR3 sequence (DNA): TGTGCCAGCAGTTACATTAATGAAAAACTGTTTTTT. This gives the protein CASSYINEKLFF. The chain has TRBV6-6 and TRBJ1-4, with no clear D. The germline V and J ends were trimmed by 2 bases and 4 bases, with 2 bases remaining between them. The CDR3 is made up of 12 amino acids. CDR1 is MNHNY and CDR2 is SVGAGI in the germline V gene (reference sequence).